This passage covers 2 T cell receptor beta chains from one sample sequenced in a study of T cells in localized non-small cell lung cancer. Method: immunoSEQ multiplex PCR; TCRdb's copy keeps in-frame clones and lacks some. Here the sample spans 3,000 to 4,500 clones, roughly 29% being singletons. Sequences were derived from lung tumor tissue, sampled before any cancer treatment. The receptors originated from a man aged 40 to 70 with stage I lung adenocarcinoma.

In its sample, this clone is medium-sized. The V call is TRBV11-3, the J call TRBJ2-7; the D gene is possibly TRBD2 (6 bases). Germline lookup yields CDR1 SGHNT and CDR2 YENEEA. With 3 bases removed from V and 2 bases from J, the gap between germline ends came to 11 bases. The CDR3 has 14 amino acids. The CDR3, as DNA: TGTGCCAGCAGCTTGGGTAGCGGAACCTACGAGCAGTACTTC. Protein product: CASSLGSGTYEQYF.

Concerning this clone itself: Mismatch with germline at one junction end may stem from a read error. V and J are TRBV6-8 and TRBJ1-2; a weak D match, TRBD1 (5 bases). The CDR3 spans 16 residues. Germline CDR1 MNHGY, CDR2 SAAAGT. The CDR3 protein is CASSDSIREPFYGYTF. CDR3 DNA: TGTGCCAGCAGTGACTCGATCAGGGAGCCCTTCTATGGCTACACCTTC.